This T cell receptor beta chain was documented in a study of T cell responses to AZD1222 COVID-19 vaccine. Sequenced by immunoSEQ multiplex PCR; TCRdb stores in-frame clones only, minus some. The table lists more than 120,000 clones, about nine tenths of them singletons. About this clone itself: Its antigen is still unknown.

Findings of the study overall: Donors were largely white British and mainly female; clonal diversity was possibly underestimated. Vaccine-associated CD4 TCRs spanned spike, dominant at 160-218 and 743-854.

The CDR3 length is 13 residues. From germline, CDR1 is SGHAT and CDR2 FQNNGV. V was cut by 2 bases and J by 7 bases, with 11 bases left in between. Analysis merged second doses at about 4 or about 12 weeks. This chain joins TRBV11-2 and TRBJ2-5; D remains ambiguous. This sequence was found in an adult who received the AZD1222 COVID-19 vaccine. Material: peripheral blood, obtained 28 days after the second AZD1222 dose. CDR3 sequence: CASSLQAMSTQYF. CDR3 bases: TGTGCCAGCAGCTTACAAGCCATGTCGACCCAGTACTTC.